The T cell receptor beta chain under discussion was sequenced for a study of cytomegalovirus exposure and HLA in healthy donors listed by TCRdb under 2017. Context from the whole study: An earlier analysis of 587 of the donors reported about 280 Gb of sequence data and about 120 million unique TCR beta sequences obtained from about 170 million T cells. A later genetic analysis used genome-wide SNP genotypes for about 65% of the 666 donors, treating that subset as a discovery cohort. The study combined high-throughput TCR immunosequencing, statistical association of individual TCRs with disease status, and machine learning to predict cytomegalovirus infection status. Typing coverage varied by locus: roughly 620-640 donors for A, B, C, DRB1 and DQB1; approximately 520 for DQA1; 606 for DPA1; approximately 470 for DPB1. Donor age, sex, ethnicity and CMV serostatus were collected together with the repertoire data. All discovery cohort repertoires had been generated on a single sequencing platform. A later analysis re-analyzed previously published TCR beta repertoires from approximately 670 donors and added high-resolution HLA genotyping to study TCR occurrence patterns. Using immunosequencing, the study profiled T cell repertoires from 500 to 800 subjects and related those repertoires to cytomegalovirus serostatus. To decide whether each TCR beta V gene segment behaved as functional or pseudogenic, an earlier analysis of fewer than 750 of the donors relied on high-throughput TCR beta sequencing. The later analysis used no new phenotypic data to find candidate immune exposures, relying instead on TCR beta sequences and their occurrence across donors. HLA typing covered class I and class II loci at four-digit resolution. Several DR-DQ haplotypes were treated as single units for association and clustering because of strong linkage in the cohort. Besides the first cohort of approximately 710 subjects, a separate validation cohort made up of roughly 120 different subjects was used. Among 398 genotyped donors of the cohort, an average of 235,054 unique TCR beta nucleotide sequences were sequenced per donor, roughly a sixth of them non-productive. Of the roughly 420 genotyped donors, 80% to 90% were placed in the genetic ancestry cluster associated with self-reported Caucasian donors. The aim of the study was to test whether cataloging public T cell receptors could identify signatures of past pathogen exposure. An early release covering roughly 600 HLA-typed donors comprised approximately 300 gigabases of sequencing data and roughly 86 million unique TCR sequences. Study-wide findings and limitations: Several of the top co-occurrence clusters appeared to be linked to parvovirus B19, influenza, CMV and Epstein-Barr virus, according to a later analysis. Correlated functional status among segregating V segments might be attributable to linkage disequilibrium, but an unknown experimental factor could not be ruled out. In an earlier analysis of some 540 of the donors, most TCR beta V segments appeared in productive rearrangements about 87% or about 30% of the time, broadly matching IMGT annotations. The study gave a list of 150 to 200 TCR beta chains associated with cytomegalovirus. In vitro tests confirmed that a few of the cytomegalovirus-associated TCR beta chains recognize cytomegalovirus antigens. HLA typing was unavailable for some donors at each locus, so association tests used only the typed subset. Presence/absence analyses assumed roughly uniform sequencing depth across donors, an assumption that may not hold. When HLA alleles, especially DR and DQ, strongly co-occurred, TCR associations were difficult to assign to individual alleles. Most TCR sequences were seen in very few donors, while some public TCRs were found in many individuals. For the cohort, immune exposure information was limited to CMV serostatus. The classifier was reported to diagnose cytomegalovirus status with high specificity and sensitivity in both the original cohort and the validation cohort. A later analysis found that TCR association rates varied across HLA loci, with DRB1 alleles showing the most associated TCRs and HLA-C alleles the fewest. A later genetic analysis associated a missense DCLRE1C variant with V-gene and J-gene trimming of TCR beta chains, and an independent cohort replicated the association. The earlier analysis of almost 600 of the donors excluded roughly 17 rarely observed V segments, including chromosome 9 orphons, because counts were too low. In a later analysis, most CMV-associated TCR beta chains were found to appear HLA-restricted, with HLA associations seemingly driven largely by CMV exposure. In a later analysis, HLA-associated TCR beta chains showed more clonal expansion and lower generation probabilities than non-associated chains that were equally common. A further reported finding was that TCR beta sequences accurately predicted the HLA-A and HLA-B alleles for most subjects in the first cohort. At a false discovery rate of 0.05, a later analysis linked approximately 18,000 TCR beta sequences to specific HLA alleles. Compared with the 666-donor mean, donors in an Asian-associated ancestry cluster had fewer N-insertions in productive TCRs, according to a later genetic analysis. Because the 87-base-pair reads could not distinguish some IMGT-functional V segments, including TRBV6-2 and TRBV6-3, those segments were excluded. The sequencing pipeline was judged likely to have produced a cluster of highly shared sequence variants as a technical artifact. In this cohort, only TCR beta chains were sequenced, and detectable features were limited by the absence of alpha or paired-chain data. It was suggested by the authors that the approach could potentially be generalized to other disease states and immunological phenotypes.

The cohort was made up of approximately 670 healthy bone marrow donors. Cohort members were all nominally healthy when sampled, although unrecorded immune exposures were likely present. The donor was CMV seronegative and was included in the group of under 450 seronegative cohort members. A peripheral blood sample was provided by each donor, and peripheral blood mononuclear cells were used for TCR beta sequencing. Genomic DNA was extracted from the blood cell samples with the Qiagen DNeasy Blood Extraction Kit. The CDR3 has 16 amino acids, counting the end cysteine and phenylalanine. CDR3 DNA is the only sequence kept; it has 48 bases, read in frame from the first base. From V the trimming removes 4 bases and from J it removes 3 bases, while the gene matches leave 9 bases of the junction unaccounted for. The germline V gene (reference sequence) gives CDR1 as MNHEY and CDR2 as SMNVEV. Remarks on this clone: The antigen it recognizes is unknown. The sample holds no much larger clone one base away, and base qualities are not on file.

Receptor amplification or capture employed the immunoSEQ multiplex PCR assay. For the multiplex PCR, a mixture combining 60 forward primers for TCR Vbeta segments and 13 reverse primers for TCR Jbeta segments was used. The CDR3 region of rearranged TCR beta genes was amplified from genomic DNA with a multiplex PCR assay. Amplified TCR beta libraries were sequenced as 87-base-pair reads on the Illumina HiSeq System. As for the original processing: Across the 500 to 700 repertoires, a later analysis counted tens of millions of unique TCR beta chains, some 11 million of which were shared by at least two donors. To remove PCR and sequencing errors, raw reads were error-corrected and collapsed into unique sequences using a nearest-neighbor algorithm that merged closely related sequences. V, D and J gene segments were assigned by aligning CDR3 sequences to IMGT reference sequences. For a sequence to be retained, a match of at least six nucleotides was required to both a V gene segment and a J gene segment. Rearrangements were classified as productive when the CDR3 lacked stop codons and remained in frame with V and J, and all other rearrangements were classified as non-productive. CDR3 was defined according to IMGT convention as the region running from the second conserved V-encoded cysteine to the conserved J-encoded phenylalanine. Sequences without an unambiguous match to a single V gene segment were excluded from the earlier analysis of several hundred of the donors. In an earlier analysis of several hundred of the donors, V segments were called functional above 56.7% productive rearrangements and were called segregating when the between-donor standard deviation exceeded 5%. To diagnose cytomegalovirus status from the catalog of TCR beta chain sequences, a statistical classification framework was built. V and J gene assignment, in a later analysis, came from comparing TCR nucleotide sequences with IMGT/GENE-DB human TR gene sequences. The TCRdist pipeline was used in a later analysis to assign CDR3 sequences and most-parsimonious VDJ recombination scenarios. A later analysis defined each TCR beta chain by its CDR3 amino acid sequence plus V-gene family, and excluded reads lacking a unique V-gene family. To address suspected cross-contamination and a sequencing artifact, a later analysis removed 550 to 750 highly shared, low-generation-probability nucleotide sequences. In a later analysis, a clonal expansion index was calculated for each public chain from normalized within-repertoire ranks of inferred template counts. Generation probabilities in a later analysis came from a VDJ recombination model fitted to out-of-frame rearrangements, and those results were checked against IGoR. A later analysis scored TCR-TCR, TCR-HLA and TCR-CMV co-occurrence with hypergeometric tests, applying a repertoire-size bias correction to TCR pairs. In a later analysis, false discovery rates were estimated by permuting HLA or CMV assignments 20 times. In a later analysis, co-occurring TCRs were grouped using DBSCAN, with TCRdist sequence similarity added in when clustering inside HLA-allele-positive subsets. For co-occurrence clustering, repertoires with fewer than 30,000 or more than 120,000 public chains were excluded, along with several repertoires with anomalous nucleotide sharing. The table comes from immuneACCESS by way of TCRdb, which keeps in-frame sequences with V and J called. Part of the clones is missing from these tables; in studies checked, under half for an unresolved V gene and the rest for unknown reasons. V, J and clone size are taken as reported in that table, and D and trimming were inferred from the DNA itself. The sample table shows 95,000 to 150,000 clones, and about 84% are seen once. In total, the top ten clones hold approximately 3.9% of the sample.

Recombination connected TRBV27 to TRBJ1-3, with TRBD1 identical over 7 junction bases. Input material: PBMCs. The TCR was taken from a man aged 35 to 55 in good health and CMV-seronegative. The CDR3 in this case is CASSSSGTDFGNTIYF. The DNA is TGTGCCAGCAGTTCCTCCGGGACAGACTTTGGAAACACCATATATTTT.